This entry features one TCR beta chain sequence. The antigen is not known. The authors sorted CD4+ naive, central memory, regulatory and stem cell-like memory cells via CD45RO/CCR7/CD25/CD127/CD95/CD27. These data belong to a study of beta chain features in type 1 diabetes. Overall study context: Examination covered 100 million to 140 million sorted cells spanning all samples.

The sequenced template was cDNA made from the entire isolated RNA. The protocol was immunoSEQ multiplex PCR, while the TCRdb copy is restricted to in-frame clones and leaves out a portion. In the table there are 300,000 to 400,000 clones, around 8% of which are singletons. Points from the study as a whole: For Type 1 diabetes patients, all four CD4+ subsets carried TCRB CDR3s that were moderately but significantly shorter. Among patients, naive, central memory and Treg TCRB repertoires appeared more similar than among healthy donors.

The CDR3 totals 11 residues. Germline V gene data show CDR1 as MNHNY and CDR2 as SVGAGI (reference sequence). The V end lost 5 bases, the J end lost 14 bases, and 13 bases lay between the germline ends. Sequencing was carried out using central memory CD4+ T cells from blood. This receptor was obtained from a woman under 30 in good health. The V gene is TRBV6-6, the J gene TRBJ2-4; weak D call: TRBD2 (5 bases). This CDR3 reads CASSSGRIEYF. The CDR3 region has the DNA TGTGCCAGCAGTAGCGGACGTATAGAGTACTTC.